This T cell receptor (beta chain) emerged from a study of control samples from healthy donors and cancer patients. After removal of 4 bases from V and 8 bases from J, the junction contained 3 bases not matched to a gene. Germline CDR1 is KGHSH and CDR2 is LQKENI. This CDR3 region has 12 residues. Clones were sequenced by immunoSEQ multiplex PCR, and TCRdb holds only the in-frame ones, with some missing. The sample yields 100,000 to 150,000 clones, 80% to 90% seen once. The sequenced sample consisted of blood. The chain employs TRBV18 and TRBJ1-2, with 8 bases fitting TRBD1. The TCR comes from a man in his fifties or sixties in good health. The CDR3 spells CASSRTGKGYTF. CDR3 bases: TGTGCCAGCTCACGGACAGGGAAAGGCTACACCTTC.